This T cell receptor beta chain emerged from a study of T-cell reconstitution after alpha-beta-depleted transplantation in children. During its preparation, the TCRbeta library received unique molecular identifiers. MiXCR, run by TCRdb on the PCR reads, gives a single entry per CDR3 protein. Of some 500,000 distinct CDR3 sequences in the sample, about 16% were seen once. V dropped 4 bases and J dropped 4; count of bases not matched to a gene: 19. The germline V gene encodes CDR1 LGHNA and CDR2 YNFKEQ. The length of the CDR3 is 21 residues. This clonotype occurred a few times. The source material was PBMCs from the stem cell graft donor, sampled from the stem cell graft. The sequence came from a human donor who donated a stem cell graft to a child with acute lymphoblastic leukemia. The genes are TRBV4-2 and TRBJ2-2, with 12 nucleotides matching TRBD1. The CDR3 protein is CASSLVWWLGGDRGRTGELFF. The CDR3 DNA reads TGTGCCAGCAGCCTTGTCTGGTGGTTAGGCGGGGACAGGGGGCGCACCGGGGAGCTGTTTTTT.